These 17 T cell receptor beta chains were all obtained from the same sample, sequenced in a study of identifying expanded T cells in peripheral blood. Data came from immunoSEQ multiplex PCR; TCRdb stores just in-frame clones and leaves some out. The sample has over 100,000 clones; about 88% are singletons. Sequencing was carried out using blood. The receptors were gathered from a person between 18 and 70 years old in good health.

This chain uses TRBV27 with TRBJ2-7; TRBD1 matches at 7 bases. There are 14 residues in the CDR3. Germline CDR1 reads MNHEY; CDR2 reads SMNVEV (reference sequence). Germline trimming cut 5 bases from V and 1 base from J; bases unmatched to any gene: 5. CDR3 amino acids: CASSPRDSSYEQYF. CDR3 DNA sequence: TGTGCCAGCAGTCCCAGGGACAGTTCCTACGAGCAGTACTTC.

The chain carries TRBV7-2 and TRBJ2-3; D is uncertain. Germline V gives CDR1 SGHTA, CDR2 FQGNSA. Trimming removed 1 base from V and 4 bases from J, with 9 bases in between. The CDR3 has 14 amino acids. The CDR3, as DNA: TGTGCCAGCAGCTTAGACACAGCTTCAGATACGCAGTATTTT. This gives the protein CASSLDTASDTQYF.

This clone has just a few counts. V and J are TRBV6-5 and TRBJ1-5; D call uncertain. Trimming pared 6 bases from V and 7 bases from J, leaving 13 bases between. This CDR3 has 13 amino acids. Germline CDR1 is MNHEY and CDR2 is SVGAGI. The CDR3 loop reads CASSPLEGQPQHF. In DNA form, the CDR3 reads TGTGCCAGCAGCCCACTCGAGGGACAGCCCCAGCATTTT.

This clone has only one observation. The J gene is TRBJ2-7, the V gene TRBV11-2; TRBD2 is a possible D gene (6 bases). The CDR3 sequence is 15 residues long. Germline V CDR1 and CDR2: SGHAT, FQNNGV. The V and J ends lost 5 bases and 0 bases respectively, with 14 bases between them. The CDR3 region has the DNA TGTGCCAGCAGCAGGGACTCCCGAAGCTCCTACGAGCAGTACTTC. This translates into CASSRDSRSSYEQYF.

The rearrangement uses TRBV7-6 and TRBJ2-3; D remains ambiguous. Trimming cost V 2 bases and J 5 bases, with 17 bases left between them. The CDR3 consists of 16 residues. Germline V gene lookup returns CDR1 SGHVS and CDR2 FNYEAQ. The CDR3 is CASSLSAPRPIDTQYF. In DNA form, the CDR3 reads TGTGCCAGCAGCTTATCGGCCCCCCGGCCCATAGATACGCAGTATTTT.

This clone came up once. The chain has TRBV25-1 and TRBJ2-3; D uncertain. The V gene lost 3 bases and the J gene lost 6 bases, with 19 bases spanning the gap. The CDR3 is 16 amino acids. Per the germline V gene, CDR1 is MGHDK and CDR2 is SYGVNS. CDR3 residues: CASSDVLSFGRDTQYF. DNA for the CDR3: TGTGCCAGCAGTGATGTCCTTAGCTTCGGGCGTGATACGCAGTATTTT.

V and J are TRBV27 and TRBJ2-6; D is unresolved. The germline CDR1 and CDR2 sequences are MNHEY and SMNVEV (reference sequence). The CDR3 extends over 16 amino acids. V lost 3 bases and J 2 bases, leaving 11 bases between the germline ends. The CDR3, as DNA: TGTGCCAGCAGTTTTATAGGTCTAACTGGGGCCAACGTCCTGACTTTC. This sequence encodes CASSFIGLTGANVLTF.

V is TRBV25-1 and J is TRBJ2-5; TRBD1 aligns across 9 bases. V gave up 2 bases and J gave up 4 bases; unmatched junction bases: 2. Germline CDR1 and CDR2: MGHDK and SYGVNS. The CDR3 has 14 amino acids. CDR3 region: CASSEGQGIETQYF. CDR3 in DNA: TGTGCCAGCAGTGAAGGACAGGGGATAGAGACCCAGTACTTC.

This sequence joins TRBV4-1 and TRBJ2-5; a possible D gene is TRBD1 (5 bases). Per germline, CDR1 MGHRA and CDR2 YSYEKL. CDR3 size: 16 residues. V was trimmed by 0 bases and J by 5 bases, leaving 16 bases between them. Written as DNA, the CDR3 is TGCGCCAGCAGCCAAGATGGGGCAGGGTATATGGAGACCCAGTACTTC. Translated: CASSQDGAGYMETQYF.

The J gene is TRBJ2-1, the V gene TRBV5-1; 8 bases match TRBD2. The CDR3 spans 15 residues. CDR1 is SGHRS and CDR2 is YFSETQ in the germline V gene. After removal of 4 bases from V and 4 bases from J, the junction contained 7 bases not matched to a gene. In DNA, the CDR3 is TGCGCCAGCAGCCCCGGGGCTAGCGGGTACAATGAGCAGTTCTTC. The encoded protein is CASSPGASGYNEQFF.

The chain carries TRBV28 and TRBJ1-1; 10 positions agree with TRBD1. CDR3 size: 14 residues. V shed 3 bases, J shed 11 bases, and the junction held 9 bases outside the gene matches. Germline V gene data show CDR1 as MDHEN and CDR2 as SYDVKM. CDR3 in DNA: TGTGCCAGCAGTTTTTTCCCCGGGACAGGGGACGCTTTCTTT. It codes for CASSFFPGTGDAFF.

The chain links TRBV28 to TRBJ1-1, with TRBD1 matching over 8 bases. Losses at the gene ends were 8 bases for V and 2 bases for J; bases not matched to a gene: 10. In germline, CDR1 is MDHEN, CDR2 SYDVKM. CDR3 length: 15 residues. CDR3 loop: CASHGQGEGNTEAFF. The CDR3, as DNA: TGTGCCAGCCACGGACAGGGCGAAGGAAACACTGAAGCTTTCTTT.

This sequence joins TRBV5-1 and TRBJ1-1; D unresolved. Germline V gene sequence: CDR1 SGHRS, CDR2 YFSETQ. The CDR3 length is 14 residues. V dropped 0 bases and J dropped 4 bases, with 10 bases sitting between them. The CDR3 sequence: CASSLDGVITEAFF. CDR3 in DNA: TGCGCCAGCAGCTTGGACGGGGTAATCACTGAAGCTTTCTTT.

The genes are TRBV7-3 and TRBJ1-1; a weak D match, TRBD1 (5 bases). V was clipped by 4 bases and J by 2 bases, with 8 bases between them. The germline V gene encodes CDR1 SGHTA and CDR2 FQGTGA. The length of the CDR3 is 13 residues. The CDR3 sequence is CASSWTRNTEAFF. DNA of the CDR3: TGTGCCAGCAGCTGGACACGTAACACTGAAGCTTTCTTT.

This clone was recorded once. This rearrangement joins TRBV18 to TRBJ1-2; D perhaps matches TRBD1 (5 bases). This CDR3 is built from 13 residues. V was cut by 6 bases and J by 5 bases, with 13 bases left in between. Germline V gene lookup returns CDR1 KGHSH and CDR2 LQKENI. CDR3 coding DNA: TGTGCCAGCTCCCCCGACAGACCATATGGCTACACCTTC. Its protein is CASSPDRPYGYTF.

The rearrangement links TRBV4-1 to TRBJ2-1, with 7 bases aligning to TRBD2. Germline V gene data show CDR1 as MGHRA and CDR2 as YSYEKL. V lost 0 bases to trimming and J lost 0 bases; unmatched junction nucleotides: 5. The CDR3 covers 17 residues. CDR3 loop: CASSQETSATSYNEQFF. As DNA, the CDR3 is TGCGCCAGCAGCCAAGAAACTAGCGCCACCTCCTACAATGAGCAGTTCTTC.

CDR3 nucleotide sequence: TGTGCCATCAGTGAGTCGCGCAGGGGTGGGTATGGCTACACCTTC. As protein: CAISESRRGGYGYTF. J is TRBJ1-2 and V is TRBV10-3, with D maybe TRBD1 (6 bases). The CDR3 is 15 residues long. V was pared by 0 bases and J by 5 bases, with 13 bases between. Germline CDR1 ENHRY, CDR2 SYGVKD.